This paragraph covers one TCR beta chain sequence. Terminally differentiated effector memory CD45RA+ cells were excluded by CCR7 positive selection of CD45RO-negative cells. The sample originates from a study of shared clonotypes between healthy human individuals. TCRdb's copy holds only in-frame clones and misses some; the assay was immunoSEQ multiplex PCR. The table has 630,000 or so clones, roughly 98% seen once. V dropped 6 bases and J dropped 7 bases, with 19 bases sitting between them. The germline CDR1 and CDR2 sequences are MNHEY and SMNVEV (reference sequence). The CDR3 sequence is 15 residues long.

The receptor's source is a young man in good health. Sequencing was carried out using naive CD8+ T cells sorted from blood. This sequence joins TRBV27 and TRBJ1-5, with D possibly being TRBD1 (5 bases). CDR3 residues: CASSPLWGNKQPQHF. CDR3 DNA sequence: TGTGCCAGCAGCCCACTGTGGGGGAATAAACAGCCCCAGCATTTT.